The rows below give T cell receptor beta chains drawn from one sample of a study of a mutant IDH1 vaccine in newly diagnosed glioma. No antigen has been assigned to these receptors. Using immunoSEQ multiplex PCR, the repertoire was profiled, and TCRdb retains in-frame clones only, with some absent. The sample includes over 55,000 clones, around 90% seen only once; the top ten take about 4.2%. This material consisted of PBMCs, taken from a glioma patient whose treatment included an IDH1 peptide vaccine. Receptors were obtained from a woman aged 40 to 50 with glioma. The CDR3 runs from the conserved cysteine through the conserved F or W. D genes are given only for firm matches. Only part of the rows carry a size: once, few, many, or a class if the clone is expanded.

D gene	clone size	V gene	CDR3 length	J gene	CDR3 protein	CDR3 DNA
-	-	TRBV28	12	TRBJ1-1	CASSFGRLGAFF	TGTGCCAGCAGTTTTGGGAGGCTAGGAGCTTTCTTT
-	-	TRBV5-5	15	TRBJ1-1	CASSLVWGSGTEAFF	TGTGCCAGCAGCTTGGTGTGGGGCTCTGGCACTGAAGCTTTCTTT
-	-	TRBV5-1	12	TRBJ1-1	CASSAGHTEAFF	TGCGCCAGCAGCGCAGGCCACACTGAAGCTTTCTTT
-	-	TRBV5-1	17	TRBJ2-3	CASSLNGQRATTDTQYF	TGCGCCAGCAGCCTAAATGGCCAGCGGGCTACCACAGATACGCAGTATTTT
-	-	TRBV19	10	TRBJ1-1	CATLDRIAFF	TGTGCCACCCTCGACAGGATCGCTTTCTTT
-	-	TRBV4-3	15	TRBJ2-7	CASSQRNGGHYEQYF	TGCGCCAGCAGCCAACGGAACGGGGGACACTACGAGCAGTACTTC
TRBD1	-	TRBV2	16	TRBJ2-7	CASSPVREQGSYEQYF	TGTGCCAGTAGCCCCGTACGGGAACAGGGGTCCTACGAGCAGTACTTC
-	few	TRBV5-8	15	TRBJ1-5	CASSFVGVSNQPQHF	TGTGCCAGCAGCTTTGTGGGAGTGAGCAATCAGCCCCAGCATTTT
TRBD2	-	TRBV10-3	15	TRBJ2-7	CAIRRVSGGAYEQYF	TGTGCCATCAGGAGGGTTAGCGGGGGGGCCTACGAGCAGTACTTC
-	-	TRBV10-3	12	TRBJ2-5	CAIRGNQETQYF	TGTGCCATCAGGGGGAACCAAGAGACCCAGTACTTC
TRBD1	-	TRBV7-9	15	TRBJ1-2	CASSLDTGGTGGYTF	TGTGCCAGCAGCTTAGATACAGGGGGGACCGGTGGCTACACCTTC
-	-	TRBV28	12	TRBJ1-5	CASSFGGEPQHF	TGTGCCAGCAGTTTTGGAGGGGAGCCCCAGCATTTT
-	-	TRBV7-9	16	TRBJ1-4	CASSATPSRQNEKLFF	TGTGCCAGCAGCGCAACACCGAGCCGACAGAATGAAAAACTGTTTTTT
-	-	TRBV7-8	18	TRBJ2-6	CASSHRTGRESGANVLTF	TGTGCCAGCAGCCACCGGACAGGGCGGGAGTCTGGGGCCAACGTCCTGACTTTC
-	-	TRBV19	12	TRBJ1-2	CASSPFGYGYTF	TGTGCCAGTAGTCCTTTTGGCTATGGCTACACCTTC
-	few	TRBV15	15	TRBJ1-5	CATSRGGGSNQPQHF	TGTGCCACCAGCAGAGGGGGGGGGAGCAATCAGCCCCAGCATTTT
TRBD1	-	TRBV6-5	13	TRBJ1-2	CASSYSGQDGYTF	TGTGCCAGCAGTTACTCCGGACAGGACGGCTACACCTTC
TRBD1	once	TRBV6-4	15	TRBJ2-3	CASRRQGTYTDTQYF	TGTGCCAGCAGAAGACAGGGAACTTACACAGATACGCAGTATTTT
TRBD2	-	TRBV12-5	15	TRBJ2-5	CASQGPTSGWETQYF	TGTGCTAGTCAAGGCCCTACTAGCGGCTGGGAGACCCAGTACTTC
TRBD1	-	TRBV6-6	14	TRBJ2-2	CASTQGVHTGELFF	TGTGCCAGCACACAGGGGGTGCACACCGGGGAGCTGTTTTTT
-	-	TRBV28	15	TRBJ1-1	CASSLYPGKNTEAFF	TGTGCCAGCAGTTTATATCCAGGGAAGAACACTGAAGCTTTCTTT
TRBD1	-	TRBV4-1	14	TRBJ2-7	CASSPQGQGYEQYF	TGCGCCAGCAGCCCCCAGGGACAGGGCTACGAGCAGTACTTC
-	-	TRBV19	13	TRBJ1-1	CASSNGSNTEAFF	TGTGCCAGTAGTAACGGGTCGAACACTGAAGCTTTCTTT
-	-	TRBV7-8	12	TRBJ2-3	CASSLWRDTQYF	TGTGCCAGCAGCTTATGGCGGGATACGCAGTATTTT
-	-	TRBV7-9	14	TRBJ2-7	CASSPPGRSYEQYF	TGTGCCAGCAGCCCGCCGGGCCGGTCCTACGAGCAGTACTTC
TRBD1	-	TRBV27	15	TRBJ1-1	CASSLTGRVNTEAFF	TGTGCCAGCAGTTTGACAGGGAGGGTGAACACTGAAGCTTTCTTT
TRBD1	-	TRBV18	14	TRBJ1-1	CASSPDRVGTEAFF	TGTGCCAGCTCACCCGACAGGGTAGGAACTGAAGCTTTCTTT
-	once	TRBV2	15	TRBJ1-4	CASSEEGGLGEKLFF	TGTGCCAGCAGTGAGGAGGGGGGGCTAGGAGAAAAACTGTTTTTT
-	once	TRBV12-5	14	TRBJ1-5	CASGLASSNQPQHF	TGTGCTAGTGGTTTAGCTAGTAGCAATCAGCCCCAGCATTTT
-	-	TRBV7-8	17	TRBJ1-2	CASIQGRLVTPNYGYTF	TGTGCCAGCATCCAGGGGAGACTCGTTACTCCTAACTATGGCTACACCTTC
TRBD1	-	TRBV7-2	14	TRBJ2-1	CASSRDRGFNEQFF	TGTGCCAGCAGCCGGGACAGGGGTTTCAATGAGCAGTTCTTC
-	once	TRBV7-8	16	TRBJ2-1	CASSWGLRQVYNEQFF	TGTGCCAGCAGCTGGGGACTCCGACAGGTCTACAATGAGCAGTTCTTC
-	-	TRBV5-4	18	TRBJ2-2	CASSPGAGIARSTGELFF	TGTGCCAGCAGCCCGGGCGCAGGGATAGCAAGGTCCACCGGGGAGCTGTTTTTT
-	-	TRBV9	15	TRBJ2-7	CASSVGPGNSYEQYF	TGTGCCAGCAGCGTAGGTCCAGGGAACTCCTACGAGCAGTACTTC
-	-	TRBV2	15	TRBJ2-3	CASRLTESSTDTQYF	TGTGCCAGCAGATTAACTGAATCTAGCACAGATACGCAGTATTTT
-	-	TRBV29-1	11	TRBJ1-1	CSVESSVEAFF	TGCAGCGTTGAAAGTTCAGTAGAAGCTTTCTTT
TRBD2	-	TRBV9	17	TRBJ2-1	CASSVEAGLAVYNEQFF	TGTGCCAGCAGCGTAGAAGCCGGACTAGCGGTATACAATGAGCAGTTCTTC
-	-	TRBV15	14	TRBJ2-2	CATSTRSTDRKLFF	TGTGCCACCAGCACACGCTCTACGGACCGGAAGCTGTTTTTT
TRBD2	-	TRBV30	15	TRBJ2-1	CAWSVLLAGGPDQFF	TGTGCCTGGAGTGTACTGCTAGCGGGAGGGCCGGATCAGTTCTTC
-	once	TRBV7-2	11	TRBJ2-1	CASSAPHEQFF	TGTGCCAGCAGCGCCCCCCATGAGCAGTTCTTC
TRBD2	once	TRBV2	15	TRBJ2-3	CASSGLAGVADTQYF	TGTGCCAGCAGCGGACTAGCGGGAGTCGCAGATACGCAGTATTTT
-	-	TRBV6-1	13	TRBJ2-5	CATKEGTSETQYF	TGTGCCACTAAGGAGGGGACATCGGAGACCCAGTACTTC
TRBD1	once	TRBV6-5	15	TRBJ1-2	CASSETGGPPYGYTF	TGTGCCAGCAGCGAGACAGGGGGTCCCCCCTATGGCTACACCTTC
-	-	TRBV6-1	13	TRBJ1-1	CASSAQVNTEAFF	TGTGCCAGCAGCGCTCAAGTGAACACTGAAGCTTTCTTT
TRBD1	once	TRBV6-5	15	TRBJ1-1	CASSGSTGGNTEAFF	TGTGCCAGCAGTGGCAGCACAGGGGGGAACACTGAAGCTTTCTTT
TRBD1	-	TRBV4-2	20	TRBJ2-7	CASSLSPLVVTGGLSDEQYF	TGTGCCAGCAGCCTATCTCCCTTAGTGGTGACAGGGGGTTTGAGTGACGAGCAGTACTTC
-	-	TRBV20-1	11	TRBJ2-1	CSATDSNEQFF	TGCAGTGCTACGGACTCAAATGAGCAGTTCTTC